This T cell receptor beta chain was captured by sequencing in a study of human T cells and chemical hapten exposure. Study in general: Yields of TCR per sample differed, chiefly owing to small differences in pooled library volume. The study's findings and limits: TCRs at high frequency, those above 1 in 1000, did not change with DPC sensitization.

This clonotype was counted at least ten times. Antigen: not known. Unique molecular identifiers were linked by the library to individual cDNA molecules. Source study methods: Samples held a median of approximately 94,000 TCRs, range about 20,000–700,000. Each CDR3 protein gets one entry after TCRdb re-called the RACE reads with MiXCR. Here the V and J calls rest on TCRdb's processing, not on the authors' analysis. The table shows 35,000 to 50,000 distinct CDR3 sequences, with 3% to 4% occurring only once. The germline V and J ends were trimmed by 5 bases and 2 bases, with 20 bases remaining between them. CDR1 LNHDA and CDR2 SQIVND come from the germline V gene (reference sequence). The CDR3 spans 17 residues. Time point indicated: healthy volunteer bleed at 6 weeks. RNA extraction used unfractionated whole blood as the source of total RNA.

Material: whole blood. This TCR derives from a human donor in good health. Some clones in this sample may be carry-over from other donors' samples. The V call is TRBV19, the J call TRBJ2-3, with D perhaps matching TRBD2 (6 bases). The CDR3 loop reads CASSASLEAGYTDTQYF. CDR3 bases: TGTGCCAGTAGTGCCAGCCTCGAGGCGGGATACACAGATACGCAGTATTTT.